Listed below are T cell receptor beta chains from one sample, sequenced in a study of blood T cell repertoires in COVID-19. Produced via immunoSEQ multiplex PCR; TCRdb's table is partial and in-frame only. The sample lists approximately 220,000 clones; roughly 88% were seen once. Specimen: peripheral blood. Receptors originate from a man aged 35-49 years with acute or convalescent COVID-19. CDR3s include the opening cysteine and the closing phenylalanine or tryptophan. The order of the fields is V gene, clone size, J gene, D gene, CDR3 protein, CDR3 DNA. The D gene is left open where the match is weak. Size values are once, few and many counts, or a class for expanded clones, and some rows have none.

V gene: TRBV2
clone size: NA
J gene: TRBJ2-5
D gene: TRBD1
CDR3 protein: CASSERDSILYF
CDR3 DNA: TGTGCCAGCAGTGAACGGGACAGCATTCTGTACTTC

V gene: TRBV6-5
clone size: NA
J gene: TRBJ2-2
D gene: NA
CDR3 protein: CASTRQEIGELFF
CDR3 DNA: TGTGCCAGCACTCGACAGGAGATCGGGGAGCTGTTTTTT

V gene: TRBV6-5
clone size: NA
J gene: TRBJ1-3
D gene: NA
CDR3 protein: CASSTGSSGNTIYF
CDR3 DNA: TGTGCCAGCAGCACAGGATCCTCTGGAAACACCATATATTTT

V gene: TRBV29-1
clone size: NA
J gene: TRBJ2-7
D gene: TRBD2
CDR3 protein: CSVELAGSYEQYF
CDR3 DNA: TGCAGCGTCGAACTAGCGGGGTCCTACGAGCAGTACTTC

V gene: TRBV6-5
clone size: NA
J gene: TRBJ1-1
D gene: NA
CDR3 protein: CASSRSDTEAFF
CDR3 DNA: TGTGCCAGCAGTCGTTCAGACACTGAAGCTTTCTTT

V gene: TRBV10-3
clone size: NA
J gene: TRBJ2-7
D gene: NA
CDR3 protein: CAISESLALKQYF
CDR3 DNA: TGTGCCATCAGTGAGAGCCTAGCGCTTAAGCAGTACTTC

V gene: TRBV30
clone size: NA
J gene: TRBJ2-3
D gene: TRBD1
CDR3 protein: CAWGPGDSTQYF
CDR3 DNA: TGTGCCTGGGGGCCCGGGGACAGTACGCAGTATTTT

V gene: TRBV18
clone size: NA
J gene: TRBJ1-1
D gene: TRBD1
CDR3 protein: CASSNRALGQTMNTEAFF
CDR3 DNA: TGTGCCAGCTCCAACCGAGCTTTGGGACAGACGATGAACACTGAAGCTTTCTTT

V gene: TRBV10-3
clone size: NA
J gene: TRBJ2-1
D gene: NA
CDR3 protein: CAITSTGDYNEQFF
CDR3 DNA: TGTGCCATCACATCGACGGGGGACTACAATGAGCAGTTCTTC

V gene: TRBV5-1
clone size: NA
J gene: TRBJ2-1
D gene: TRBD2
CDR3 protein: CASSSATSGRSHEQFF
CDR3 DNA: TGCGCCAGCAGCTCAGCGACTAGCGGGAGATCGCATGAGCAGTTCTTC

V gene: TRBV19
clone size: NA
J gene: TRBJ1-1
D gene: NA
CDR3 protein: CASSLHRSPNTEAFF
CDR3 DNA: TGTGCCAGTAGTCTCCACAGGAGCCCGAACACTGAAGCTTTCTTT

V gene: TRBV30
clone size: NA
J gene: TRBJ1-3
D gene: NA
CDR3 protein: CAWSVGLQGTGNTIYF
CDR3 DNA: TGTGCCTGGAGTGTCGGGTTGCAGGGGACTGGAAACACCATATATTTT

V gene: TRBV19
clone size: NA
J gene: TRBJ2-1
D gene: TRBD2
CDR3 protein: CASSIDHSGISYNEQFF
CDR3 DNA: TGTGCCAGTAGTATAGATCACAGCGGGATCTCCTACAATGAGCAGTTCTTC

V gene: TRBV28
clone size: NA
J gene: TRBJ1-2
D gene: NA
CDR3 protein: CASRMGQHGYTF
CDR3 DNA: TGTGCCAGCAGGATGGGGCAGCATGGCTACACCTTC

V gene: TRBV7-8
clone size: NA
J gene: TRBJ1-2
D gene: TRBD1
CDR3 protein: CASSHRDRGSGYTF
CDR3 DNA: TGTGCCAGCAGCCACCGGGACAGAGGGTCGGGCTACACCTTC

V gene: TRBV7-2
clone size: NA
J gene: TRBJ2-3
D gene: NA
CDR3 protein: CASSHQQVSDTQYF
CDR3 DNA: TGTGCCAGCAGCCACCAACAGGTTTCAGATACGCAGTATTTT

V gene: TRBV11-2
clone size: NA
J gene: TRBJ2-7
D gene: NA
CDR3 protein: CASSLMGQGGIYEQYF
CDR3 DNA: TGTGCCAGCAGCTTAATGGGTCAGGGAGGCATATACGAGCAGTACTTC

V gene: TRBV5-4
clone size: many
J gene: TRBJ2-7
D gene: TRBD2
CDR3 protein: CASSGLAGRGEQYF
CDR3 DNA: TGTGCCAGCAGCGGACTAGCGGGAAGAGGCGAGCAGTACTTC

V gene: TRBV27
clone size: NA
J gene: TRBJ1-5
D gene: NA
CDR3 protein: CASSPGLVLRQPQHF
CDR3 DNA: TGTGCCAGCAGTCCGGGTCTAGTGTTACGTCAGCCCCAGCATTTT

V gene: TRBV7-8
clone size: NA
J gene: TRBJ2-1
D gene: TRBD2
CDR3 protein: CASSLGAGVGDEQFF
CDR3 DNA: TGTGCCAGCAGCTTAGGGGCGGGGGTTGGGGATGAGCAGTTCTTC

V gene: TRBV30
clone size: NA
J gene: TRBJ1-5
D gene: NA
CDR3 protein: CAWSVSTANQPQHF
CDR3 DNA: TGTGCCTGGAGTGTAAGTACAGCTAATCAGCCCCAGCATTTT

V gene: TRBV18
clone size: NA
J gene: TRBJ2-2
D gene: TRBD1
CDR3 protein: CASSPLVGGDTGELFF
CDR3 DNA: TGTGCCAGCTCACCACTCGTAGGGGGCGACACCGGGGAGCTGTTTTTT

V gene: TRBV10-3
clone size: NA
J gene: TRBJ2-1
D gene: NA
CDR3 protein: CAISGGDARYNEQFF
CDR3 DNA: TGTGCCATCAGTGGGGGGGACGCGCGATACAATGAGCAGTTCTTC

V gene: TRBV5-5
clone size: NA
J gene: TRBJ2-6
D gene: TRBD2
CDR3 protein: CASSPVLAGGPGANVLTF
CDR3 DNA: TGTGCCAGCAGCCCGGTCCTAGCGGGAGGCCCTGGGGCCAACGTCCTGACTTTC

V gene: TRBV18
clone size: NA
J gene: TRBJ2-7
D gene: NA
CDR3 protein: CASSTDFYEQYF
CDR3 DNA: TGTGCCAGCTCAACAGATTTCTACGAGCAGTACTTC

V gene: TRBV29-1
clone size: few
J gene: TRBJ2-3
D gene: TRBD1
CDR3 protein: CSVEASDRGGDTQYF
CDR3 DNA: TGCAGCGTTGAGGCTTCCGACAGGGGCGGAGATACGCAGTATTTT

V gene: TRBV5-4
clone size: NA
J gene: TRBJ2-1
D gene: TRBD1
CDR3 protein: CASSRTGFSYNEQFF
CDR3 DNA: TGTGCCAGCAGCCGGACAGGGTTCTCCTACAATGAGCAGTTCTTC

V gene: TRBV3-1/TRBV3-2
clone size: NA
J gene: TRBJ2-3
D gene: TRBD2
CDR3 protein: CASSLEGLAGFTDTQYF
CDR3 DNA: TGTGCCAGCAGCCTAGAGGGACTAGCGGGATTCACAGATACGCAGTATTTT

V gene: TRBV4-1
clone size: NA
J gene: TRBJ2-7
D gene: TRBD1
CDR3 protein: CASSQVPGTGPYEQYF
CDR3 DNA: TGCGCCAGCAGCCAAGTCCCCGGGACAGGCCCCTACGAGCAGTACTTC

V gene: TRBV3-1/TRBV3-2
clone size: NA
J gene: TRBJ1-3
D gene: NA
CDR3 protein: CASSQVPRQVRSGNTIYF
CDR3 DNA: TGTGCCAGCAGCCAAGTGCCTCGACAGGTCCGCTCTGGAAACACCATATATTTT

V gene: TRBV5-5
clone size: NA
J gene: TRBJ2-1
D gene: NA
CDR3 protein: CASSLYASSYNEQFF
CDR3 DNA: TGTGCCAGCAGCTTGTACGCGAGCTCCTACAATGAGCAGTTCTTC

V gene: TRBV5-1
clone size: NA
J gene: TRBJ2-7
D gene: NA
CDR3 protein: CASSTPADEQYF
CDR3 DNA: TGCGCCAGCAGTACCCCTGCAGACGAGCAGTACTTC

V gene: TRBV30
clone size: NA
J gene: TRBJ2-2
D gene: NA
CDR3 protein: CAWDRSNTGELFF
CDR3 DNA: TGTGCCTGGGACAGGTCGAACACCGGGGAGCTGTTTTTT

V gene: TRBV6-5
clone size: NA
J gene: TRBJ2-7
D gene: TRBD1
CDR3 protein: CASRDRTYEQYF
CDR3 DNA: TGTGCCAGCCGGGACAGAACCTACGAGCAGTACTTC

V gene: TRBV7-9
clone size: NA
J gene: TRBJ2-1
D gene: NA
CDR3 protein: CASSLIEASYNEQFF
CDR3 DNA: TGTGCCAGCAGCTTAATCGAAGCCTCCTACAATGAGCAGTTCTTC

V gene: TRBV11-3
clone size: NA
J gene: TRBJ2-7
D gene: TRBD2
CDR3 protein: CASSPTSGDSYEQYF
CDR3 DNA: TGTGCCAGCAGCCCTACTAGCGGGGATTCCTACGAGCAGTACTTC

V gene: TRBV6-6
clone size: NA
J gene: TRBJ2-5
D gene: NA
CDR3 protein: CASSSFQGQAPETQYF
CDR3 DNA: TGTGCCAGCAGTTCATTTCAGGGGCAAGCCCCAGAGACCCAGTACTTC

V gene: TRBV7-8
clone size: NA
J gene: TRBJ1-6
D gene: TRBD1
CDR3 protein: CASSLVTGQGFNSPLHF
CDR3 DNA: TGTGCCAGCAGCTTGGTTACCGGACAGGGTTTTAATTCACCCCTCCACTTT

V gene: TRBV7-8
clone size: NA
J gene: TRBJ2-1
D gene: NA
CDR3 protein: CASSFQGTNEQFF
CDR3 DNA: TGTGCCAGCAGCTTCCAGGGTACCAATGAGCAGTTCTTC

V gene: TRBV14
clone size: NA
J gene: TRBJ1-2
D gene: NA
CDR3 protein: CASSPDLAGGYTF
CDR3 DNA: TGTGCCAGCAGCCCGGACTTGGCGGGTGGCTACACCTTC